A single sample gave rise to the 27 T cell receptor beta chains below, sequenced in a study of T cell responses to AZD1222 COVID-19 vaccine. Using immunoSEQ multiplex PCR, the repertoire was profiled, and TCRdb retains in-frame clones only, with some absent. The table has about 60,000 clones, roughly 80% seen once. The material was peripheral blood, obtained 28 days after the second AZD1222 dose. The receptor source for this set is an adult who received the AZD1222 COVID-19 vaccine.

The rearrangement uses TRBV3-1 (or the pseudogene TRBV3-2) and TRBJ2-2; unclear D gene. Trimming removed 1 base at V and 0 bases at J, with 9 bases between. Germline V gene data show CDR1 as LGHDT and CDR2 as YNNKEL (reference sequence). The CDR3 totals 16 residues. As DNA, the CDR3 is TGTGCCAGCAGCCAAGTAAGGGCAGCGAACACCGGGGAGCTGTTTTTT. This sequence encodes CASSQVRAANTGELFF.

The DNA of the CDR3 is TGTGCCAGCAGTGCTGGGGGGGGGAACACTGAAGCTTTCTTT. It yields the protein CASSAGGGNTEAFF. The V and J genes are TRBV2 and TRBJ1-1; TRBD1 is a possible D gene (5 bases). This CDR3 is 14 amino acids long. Germline CDR1 SNHLY, CDR2 FYNNEI. Between the trimmed V and J ends, which lost 4 bases and 1 base, there was a span of 10 bases.

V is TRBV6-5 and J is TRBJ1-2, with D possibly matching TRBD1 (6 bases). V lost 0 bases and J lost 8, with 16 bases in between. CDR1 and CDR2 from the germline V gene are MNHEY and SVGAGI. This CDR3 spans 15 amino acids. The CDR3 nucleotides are TGTGCCAGCAGTTACTCGGGGGGGCCCAGCAGAGGCTACACCTTC. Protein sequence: CASSYSGGPSRGYTF.

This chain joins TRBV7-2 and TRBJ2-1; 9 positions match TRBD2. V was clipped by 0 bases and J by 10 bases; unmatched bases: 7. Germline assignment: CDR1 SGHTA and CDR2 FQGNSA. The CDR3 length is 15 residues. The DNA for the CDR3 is TGTGCCAGCAGCTTAGCAACTAGCGGGTCGGGGGAGCAGTTCTTC. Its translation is CASSLATSGSGEQFF.

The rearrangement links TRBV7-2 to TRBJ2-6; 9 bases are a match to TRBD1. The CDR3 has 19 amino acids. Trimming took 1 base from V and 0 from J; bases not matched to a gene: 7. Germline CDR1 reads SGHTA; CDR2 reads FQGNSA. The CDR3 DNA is TGTGCCAGCAGCTTAGTAGGGACAGGGCACCACTCTGGGGCCAACGTCCTGACTTTC. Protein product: CASSLVGTGHHSGANVLTF.

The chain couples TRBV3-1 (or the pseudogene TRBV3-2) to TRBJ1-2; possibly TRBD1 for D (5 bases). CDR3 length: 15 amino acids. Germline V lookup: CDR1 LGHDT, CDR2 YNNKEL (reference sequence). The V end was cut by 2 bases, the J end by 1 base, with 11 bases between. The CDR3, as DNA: TGTGCCAGCAGCCAACACCAGGGTATTAACTATGGCTACACCTTC. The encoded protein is CASSQHQGINYGYTF.

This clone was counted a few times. For the CDR3, the DNA is TGCGCCAGCAGCTTTGGAGGTGGGGACGAAAAACTGTTTTTT. It codes for CASSFGGGDEKLFF. The V call is TRBV5-1, the J call TRBJ1-4; a possible D gene is TRBD1 (5 bases). This CDR3 comprises 14 residues. From germline, CDR1 is SGHRS and CDR2 YFSETQ. Trimming stripped 2 bases from V and 8 bases from J, with 13 bases between. The full variable domain, rest sourced from reference TRBV5-1 and TRBJ1-4, is KAGVTQTPRYLIKTRGQQVTLSCSPISGHRSVSWYQQTPGQGLQFLFEYFSETQRNKGNFPGRFSGRQFSNSRSEMNVSTLELGDSALYLCASSFGGGDEKLFFGSGTQLSVL.

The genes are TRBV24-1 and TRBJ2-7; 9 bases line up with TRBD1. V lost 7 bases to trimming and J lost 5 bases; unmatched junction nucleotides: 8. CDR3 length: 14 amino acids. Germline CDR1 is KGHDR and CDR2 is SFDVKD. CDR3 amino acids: CATSADRGTNEQYF. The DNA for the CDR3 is TGTGCCACCAGCGCCGACAGGGGGACCAACGAGCAGTACTTC.

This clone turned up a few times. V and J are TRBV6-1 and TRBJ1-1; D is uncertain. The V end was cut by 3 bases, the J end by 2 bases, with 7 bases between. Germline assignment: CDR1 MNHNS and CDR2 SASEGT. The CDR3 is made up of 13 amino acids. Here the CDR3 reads CASSDRGNTEAFF. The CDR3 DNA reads TGTGCCAGCAGTGACCGGGGAAACACTGAAGCTTTCTTT.

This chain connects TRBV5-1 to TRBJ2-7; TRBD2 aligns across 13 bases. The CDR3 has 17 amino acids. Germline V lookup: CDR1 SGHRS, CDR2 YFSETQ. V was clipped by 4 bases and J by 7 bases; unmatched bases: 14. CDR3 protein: CASSVGTSGAPGEEQYF. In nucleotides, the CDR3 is TGCGCCAGCAGCGTGGGGACTAGCGGGGCCCCGGGGGAAGAGCAGTACTTC.

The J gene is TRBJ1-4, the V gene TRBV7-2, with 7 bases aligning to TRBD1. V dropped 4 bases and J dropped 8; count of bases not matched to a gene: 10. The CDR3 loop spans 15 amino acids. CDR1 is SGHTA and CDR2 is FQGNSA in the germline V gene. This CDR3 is CASSWGGTEAEKLFF. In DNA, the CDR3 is TGTGCCAGCAGCTGGGGGGGGACAGAGGCGGAAAAACTGTTTTTT.

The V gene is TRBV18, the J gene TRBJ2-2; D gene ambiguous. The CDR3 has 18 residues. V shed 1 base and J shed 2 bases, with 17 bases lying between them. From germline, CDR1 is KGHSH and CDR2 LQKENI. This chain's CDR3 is CASSPQQLARRNTGELFF. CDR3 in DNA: TGTGCCAGCTCACCACAACAGCTCGCTAGGAGAAACACCGGGGAGCTGTTTTTT.

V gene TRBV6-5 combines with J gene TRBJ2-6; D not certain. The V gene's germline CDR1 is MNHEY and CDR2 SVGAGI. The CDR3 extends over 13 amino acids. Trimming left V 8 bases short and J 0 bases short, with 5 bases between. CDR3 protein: CASLRSGANVLTF. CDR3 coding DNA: TGTGCCAGCCTGCGCTCTGGGGCCAACGTCCTGACTTTC.

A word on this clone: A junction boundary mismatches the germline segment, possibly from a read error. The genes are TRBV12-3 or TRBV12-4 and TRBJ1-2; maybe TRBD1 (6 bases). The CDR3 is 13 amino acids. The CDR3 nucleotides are TGTGCCAGCAGTTTGGGGGGCGCTCAAACCCCCCTCTTC. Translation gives CASSLGGAQTPLF.

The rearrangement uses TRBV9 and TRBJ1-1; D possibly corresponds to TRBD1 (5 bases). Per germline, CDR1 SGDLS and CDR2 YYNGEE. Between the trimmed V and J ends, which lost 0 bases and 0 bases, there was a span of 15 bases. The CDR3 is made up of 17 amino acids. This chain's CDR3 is CASSVAGTVPMNTEAFF. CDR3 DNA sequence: TGTGCCAGCAGCGTAGCTGGGACGGTGCCTATGAACACTGAAGCTTTCTTT. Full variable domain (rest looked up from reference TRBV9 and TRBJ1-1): DSGVTQTPKHLITATGQRVTLRCSPRSGDLSVYWYQQSLDQGLQFLIQYYNGEERAKGNILERFSAQQFPDLHSELNLSSLELGDSALYFCASSVAGTVPMNTEAFFGQGTRLTVV.

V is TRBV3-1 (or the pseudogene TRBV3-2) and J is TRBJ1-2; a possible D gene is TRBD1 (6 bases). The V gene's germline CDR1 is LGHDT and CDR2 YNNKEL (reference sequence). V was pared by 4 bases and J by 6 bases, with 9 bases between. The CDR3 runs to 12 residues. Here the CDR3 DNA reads TGTGCCAGCAGCCCTACAGGGAATGGCTACACCTTC. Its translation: CASSPTGNGYTF.

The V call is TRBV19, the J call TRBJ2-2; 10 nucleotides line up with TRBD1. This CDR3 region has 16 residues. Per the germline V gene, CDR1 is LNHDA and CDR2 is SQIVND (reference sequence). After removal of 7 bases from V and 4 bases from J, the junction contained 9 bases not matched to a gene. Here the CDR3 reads CASNLRDRGGTGELFF. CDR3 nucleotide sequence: TGTGCCAGTAATCTCCGGGACAGGGGTGGCACCGGGGAGCTGTTTTTT.

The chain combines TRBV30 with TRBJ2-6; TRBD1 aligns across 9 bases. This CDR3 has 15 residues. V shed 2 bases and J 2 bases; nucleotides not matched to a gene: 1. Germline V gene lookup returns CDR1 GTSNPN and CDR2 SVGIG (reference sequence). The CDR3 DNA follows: TGTGCCTGGAGTACAGGGGGCGCTGGGGCCAACGTCCTGACTTTC. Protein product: CAWSTGGAGANVLTF. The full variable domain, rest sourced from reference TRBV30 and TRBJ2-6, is SQTIHQWPATLVQPVGSPLSLECTVEGTSNPNLYWYRQAAGRGLQLLFYSVGIGQISSEVPQNLSASRPQDRQFILSSKKLLLSDSGFYLCAWSTGGAGANVLTFGAGSRLTVL.

The CDR3 is CASSPGQGAGEQYF. The CDR3 region has the DNA TGTGCCAGCTCACCCGGACAGGGGGCCGGCGAGCAGTACTTC. V is TRBV18 and J is TRBJ2-7; 11 nucleotides match TRBD1. The CDR3 runs to 14 residues. CDR1 and CDR2 from the germline V gene are KGHSH and LQKENI. J was trimmed by 6 bases and V by 3 bases; bases with no gene match: 4.

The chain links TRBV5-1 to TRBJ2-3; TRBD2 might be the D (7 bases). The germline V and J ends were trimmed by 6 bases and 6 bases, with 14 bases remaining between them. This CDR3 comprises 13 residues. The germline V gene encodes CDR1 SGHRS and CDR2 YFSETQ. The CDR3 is CASTLRGADTQYF. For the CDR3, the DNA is TGCGCCAGCACCCTCCGGGGGGCGGATACGCAGTATTTT.

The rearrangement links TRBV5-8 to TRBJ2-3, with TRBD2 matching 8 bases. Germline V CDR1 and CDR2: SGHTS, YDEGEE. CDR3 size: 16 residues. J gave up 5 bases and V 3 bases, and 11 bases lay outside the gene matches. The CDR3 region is CASSSSGGDLGDTQYF. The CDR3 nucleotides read TGTGCCAGCAGCTCCTCCGGGGGGGATTTAGGAGATACGCAGTATTTT.

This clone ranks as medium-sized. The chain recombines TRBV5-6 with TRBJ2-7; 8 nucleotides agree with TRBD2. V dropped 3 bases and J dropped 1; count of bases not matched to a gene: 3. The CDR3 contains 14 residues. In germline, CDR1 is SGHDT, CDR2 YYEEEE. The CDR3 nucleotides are TGTGCCAGCAGCTCGGGGGGGATGTCCTACGAGCAGTACTTC. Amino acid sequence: CASSSGGMSYEQYF.

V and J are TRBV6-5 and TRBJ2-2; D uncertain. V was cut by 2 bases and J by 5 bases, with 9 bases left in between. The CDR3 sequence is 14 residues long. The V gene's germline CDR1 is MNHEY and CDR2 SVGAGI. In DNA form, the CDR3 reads TGTGCCAGCAGTTACGGGGAAACGACCGGGGAGCTGTTTTTT. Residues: CASSYGETTGELFF.

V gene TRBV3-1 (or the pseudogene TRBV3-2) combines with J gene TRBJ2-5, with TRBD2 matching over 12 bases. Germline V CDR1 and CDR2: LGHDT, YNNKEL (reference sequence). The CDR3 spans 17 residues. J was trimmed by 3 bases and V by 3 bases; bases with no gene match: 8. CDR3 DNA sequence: TGTGCCAGCAGCCATCCTCTAGCGGGGGGGCTCGAAGAGACCCAGTACTTC. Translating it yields CASSHPLAGGLEETQYF.

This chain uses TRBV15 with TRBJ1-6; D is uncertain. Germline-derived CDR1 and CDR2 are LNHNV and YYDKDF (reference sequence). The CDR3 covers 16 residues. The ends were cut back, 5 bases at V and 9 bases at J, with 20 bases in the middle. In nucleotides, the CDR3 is TGTGCCACCAGCGGTGGTACGGACCCTAGGACTTCACCCCTCCACTTT. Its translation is CATSGGTDPRTSPLHF.

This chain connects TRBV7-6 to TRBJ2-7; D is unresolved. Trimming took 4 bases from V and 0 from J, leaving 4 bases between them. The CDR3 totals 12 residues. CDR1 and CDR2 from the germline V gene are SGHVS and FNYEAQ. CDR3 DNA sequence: TGTGCCAGCAGCTCAACCTCCTACGAGCAGTACTTC. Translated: CASSSTSYEQYF.

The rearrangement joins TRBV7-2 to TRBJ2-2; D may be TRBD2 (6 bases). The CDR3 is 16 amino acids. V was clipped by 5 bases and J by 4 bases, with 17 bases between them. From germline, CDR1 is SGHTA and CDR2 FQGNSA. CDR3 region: CASSDWTKVGTGELFF. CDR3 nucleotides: TGTGCCAGCAGCGACTGGACTAAAGTGGGCACCGGGGAGCTGTTTTTT.